Below, one TCR beta chain is given with its context. The source of the sample is a study of T cell responses to AZD1222 COVID-19 vaccine. The method was immunoSEQ multiplex PCR; TCRdb's version includes in-frame clones alone and lacks a portion of them. In the table there are approximately 110,000 clones, around 95% of which are singletons. The V end lost 0 bases, the J end lost 6 bases, and 15 bases lay between the germline ends. This CDR3 has 16 amino acids. Germline V lookup: CDR1 MNHEY, CDR2 SMNVEV (reference sequence). This chain links TRBV27 with TRBJ1-5; weak D call: TRBD1 (5 bases). The origin of this receptor is an adult in good health. This sample comprised peripheral blood, obtained on day 0 of AZD1222 vaccination. This CDR3 reads CASSLSSGYSGQPQHF. The CDR3 nucleotides read TGTGCCAGCAGTTTATCGTCAGGGTATTCAGGTCAGCCCCAGCATTTT.